This TCR beta chain was observed in a study of cytomegalovirus exposure and HLA in healthy donors. The primer mix had 60 Vbeta and 13 Jbeta primers. Sequencing used immunoSEQ multiplex PCR; TCRdb keeps in-frame clones, though not all of them. The table includes over 100,000 clones, roughly 80% detected once. Germline trimming cut 4 bases from V and 1 base from J; bases unmatched to any gene: 12. The CDR3 consists of 18 residues. From germline, CDR1 is SGHAT and CDR2 FQNNGV. The sequencing input was PBMCs. The receptor comes from a middle-aged man in good health and CMV-seronegative. The V call is TRBV11-2, the J call TRBJ2-3; 9 bases fit TRBD2. The CDR3 nucleotides read TGTGCCAGCAGCTGGGCTTGGTTGGCTAGCGGGGGCACAGATACGCAGTATTTT. It yields the protein CASSWAWLASGGTDTQYF.